These T cell receptor beta chains were read from a single sample in a study of CD8+ T cells in alopecia areata. Sequencing used immunoSEQ multiplex PCR; TCRdb keeps in-frame clones, though not all of them. The data contain about 180,000 clones, 50% to 75% of them singletons. Sequenced material: CD4+ T cells sorted from blood, taken between weeks 55 and 65, from a patient treated with tofacitinib. Every receptor here comes from a human donor with alopecia areata. The CDR3 runs from the conserved cysteine through the conserved F or W.

J | V | CDR3
TRBJ1-2 | TRBV9 | CASSATLEPNYGYTF
TRBJ1-5 | TRBV7-9 | CASSLDGQGNQPQHF
TRBJ2-6 | TRBV30 | CAWSVWGGGLEFSGANVLTF
TRBJ2-2 | TRBV2 | CASSRDRTNTGELFF
TRBJ2-3 | TRBV23-1 | CASSLKGPDTQYF
TRBJ2-1 | TRBV29-1 | CSAVVDRGHNEQFF
TRBJ1-3 | TRBV6-6 | CASSLPGGSGNTIYF
TRBJ1-2 | TRBV7-6 | CASSPSSGMVLHGYTF
TRBJ2-5 | TRBV6-6 | CASSFSRQETQYF
TRBJ2-7 | TRBV25-1 | CASIKSSGGAAEQYF
TRBJ2-2 | TRBV29-1 | CSVGQGNTGELFF
TRBJ2-1 | TRBV6-5 | CASSILAGGHNEQFF
TRBJ1-2 | TRBV29-1 | CSATGFAYGYTF
TRBJ2-1 | TRBV4-1 | CASSQGLARGTYNEQFF
TRBJ2-3 | TRBV5-1 | CASSLVSDTQYF
TRBJ2-1 | TRBV29-1 | CSPTRWGQSNNEQFF
TRBJ2-5 | TRBV7-9 | CASSATTTSAETQYF
TRBJ1-2 | TRBV5-1 | CASSLERTDYGYTF
TRBJ2-5 | TRBV7-2 | CASSSPPGGETQYF
TRBJ1-3 | TRBV25-1 | CASSGYLGDRNGNTIYF
TRBJ2-7 | TRBV7-9 | CASSLAMFGVDEQYF
TRBJ2-5 | TRBV9 | CASSVGSESTPETQYF
TRBJ2-3 | TRBV6-1 | CASSPGLDSDTQYF
TRBJ1-2 | TRBV30 | CAWNSDRPHGYTF
TRBJ1-2 | TRBV25-1 | CASSLLTTYTF
TRBJ2-2 | TRBV5-1 | CASSRELGRKNTGELFF
TRBJ2-7 | TRBV2 | CASTASYEQYF
TRBJ2-7 | TRBV4-1 | CASARVGGTYEQYF
TRBJ2-5 | TRBV10-3 | CAIQGDFGLETQYF
TRBJ2-7 | TRBV6-5 | CASSPGTGGIYEQYF
TRBJ1-1 | TRBV29-1 | CSVEGRLNTEAFF
TRBJ2-2 | TRBV29-1 | CSVYTGNTRAGELFF
TRBJ2-7 | TRBV4-2 | CASNRGYGYEQYF
TRBJ1-1 | TRBV19 | CASRDPGQGNTEAFF
TRBJ2-5 | TRBV2 | CASGGEQETQYF
TRBJ2-7 | TRBV10-3 | CATWGGGSYEQYF